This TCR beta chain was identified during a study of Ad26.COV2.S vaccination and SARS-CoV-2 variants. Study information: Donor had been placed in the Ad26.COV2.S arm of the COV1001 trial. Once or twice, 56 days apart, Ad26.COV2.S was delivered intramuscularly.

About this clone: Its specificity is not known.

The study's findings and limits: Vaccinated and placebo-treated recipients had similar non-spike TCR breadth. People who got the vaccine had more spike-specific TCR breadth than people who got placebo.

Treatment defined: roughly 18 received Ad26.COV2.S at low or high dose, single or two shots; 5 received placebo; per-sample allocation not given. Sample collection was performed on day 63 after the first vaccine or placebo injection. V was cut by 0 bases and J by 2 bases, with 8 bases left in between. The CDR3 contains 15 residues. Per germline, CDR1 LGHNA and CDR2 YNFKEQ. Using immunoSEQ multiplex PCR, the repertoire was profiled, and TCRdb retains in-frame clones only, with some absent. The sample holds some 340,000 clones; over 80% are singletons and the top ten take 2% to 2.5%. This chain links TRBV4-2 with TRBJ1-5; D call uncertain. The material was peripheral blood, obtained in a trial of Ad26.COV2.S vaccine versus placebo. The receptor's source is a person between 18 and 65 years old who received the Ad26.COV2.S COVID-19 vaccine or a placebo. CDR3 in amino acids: CASSQERIGNQPQHF. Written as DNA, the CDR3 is TGTGCCAGCAGCCAAGAGAGAATTGGCAATCAGCCCCAGCATTTT.